The 9 T cell receptor beta chains in this list originate from one sample, sequenced in a study of T cell repertoires in cytomegalovirus infection (dated by TCRdb to between 2018 and 2021). The meaning of the sample's treatment or condition label: in vitro stimulation with specific CMV peptide epitopes to enrich CMV-specific T cells. These receptors lack a known antigen. The sequencing machine was an Illumina HiSeq 1500. Using fastp at Q25 and MiXCR, TCRdb reprocessed the public reads and kept productive beta chains. Merged by CDR3 protein, the rows form single entries marked with the most common genes and DNA. For this sample the table gives some 940,000 distinct CDR3 sequences, of which around 29% were detected only once. More than 13% of the sample lies in the top ten. The sequenced sample was cultured CD8+ T cells from PBMCs, obtained from culture after CMV antigen stimulation. The source of these receptors is a human donor in good health (CMV status not recorded). Some clones in this sample may be carry-over from other donors' samples.

This CDR3 reads CASSVGPAGAYNEQFF. The CDR3 nucleotides are TGTGCCAGCAGCGTAGGCCCAGCGGGGGCCTACAATGAGCAGTTCTTC. The J gene is TRBJ2-1, the V gene TRBV9, with 8 bases fitting TRBD2. This CDR3 is built from 16 residues. The V segment lost 0 bases and the J segment 2 bases; nucleotides outside the gene matches: 4. Germline-derived CDR1 and CDR2 are SGDLS and YYNGEE.

This clonotype was counted only a few times. This rearrangement joins TRBV7-6 to TRBJ2-1; 9 positions match TRBD2. Trimming removed 3 bases from V and 10 bases from J; junction bases left unmatched: 13. Germline V lookup: CDR1 SGHVS, CDR2 FNYEAQ. CDR3 length: 16 amino acids. CDR3 amino acids: CASSFSGGTIGGEQFF. The CDR3 DNA follows: TGTGCCAGCAGCTTTAGCGGGGGCACGATTGGGGGAGAGCAGTTCTTC. Based on the CDR3 plus reference TRBV7-6 and TRBJ2-1, the full variable domain is GAGVSQSPRYKVTKRGQDVALRCDPISGHVSLYWYRQALGQGPEFLTYFNYEAQQDKSGLPNDRFSAERPEGSISTLTIQRTEQRDSAMYRCASSFSGGTIGGEQFFGPGTRLTVL.

The genes are TRBV28 and TRBJ2-2; TRBD1 agrees at 7 bases. This CDR3 is built from 14 residues. Germline trimming cut 7 bases from V and 0 bases from J; bases unmatched to any gene: 2. CDR1 is MDHEN, CDR2 SYDVKM, per germline. In nucleotides, the CDR3 is TGTGCCAGCACGGGGACAGCGAACACCGGGGAGCTGTTTTTT. Translated, it gives CASTGTANTGELFF.

This clonotype occurred many times. At one boundary the junction diverges from the germline segment, which might be a read error. The chain links TRBV12-3 or TRBV12-4 to TRBJ1-5; 8 positions match TRBD1. CDR3 size: 13 residues. The CDR3 DNA reads as TGTGCCAGCAGTTCATCGGACAGGGATTTTTTAGGTTTT. Translating it yields CASSSSDRDFLGF.

The rearrangement links TRBV5-4 to TRBJ2-1; 11 bases are a match to TRBD1. Germline V gives CDR1 SGHNT, CDR2 YYREEE (reference sequence). The CDR3 has 13 residues. The V and J ends lost 2 bases and 11 bases, in that order; junction bases with no gene match: 3. The CDR3 here is CASSFGQGAQQFF. The CDR3 nucleotides read TGTGCCAGCAGCTTTGGACAGGGGGCACAGCAGTTCTTC. The complete variable domain, with remaining parts taken from reference TRBV5-4 and TRBJ2-1, reads ETGVTQSPTHLIKTRGQQVTLRCSSQSGHNTVSWYQQALGQGPQFIFQYYREEENGRGNFPPRFSGLQFPNYSSELNVNALELDDSALYLCASSFGQGAQQFFGPGTRLTVL.

This clonotype was recorded a few times. The gene calls are TRBV19 and TRBJ1-4; D is uncertain. Deletions cut 3 bases from V and 7 bases from J, with 12 bases between. The V gene's germline CDR1 is LNHDA and CDR2 SQIVND (reference sequence). This CDR3 contains 14 residues. CDR3 sequence reads: CASSILSSFEKLFF. CDR3 in DNA: TGTGCCAGTAGTATTTTGTCGTCTTTTGAAAAACTGTTTTTT.

This clonotype turned up a few times. This chain links TRBV6-2 or TRBV6-3 with TRBJ1-1; D remains unclear. From germline, CDR1 is MNHEY and CDR2 SVGEGT. There are 18 residues in the CDR3. V lost 5 bases, J lost 1 base, and 23 bases lay in between. The CDR3 protein is CASSAEGYLVDRNTEAFF. The CDR3 DNA follows: TGTGCCAGCAGTGCTGAGGGCTACCTCGTAGACCGGAACACTGAAGCTTTCTTT.

This chain links TRBV27 with TRBJ2-7; D is perhaps TRBD1 or TRBD2 (5 bases each). This CDR3 is built from 14 residues. With 5 bases removed from V and 3 bases from J, the gap between germline ends came to 14 bases. CDR1 and CDR2 (germline): MNHEY, SMNVEV (reference sequence). CDR3 DNA: TGTGCCAGCAGTCCCGGGACGGAAAACTACGAGCAGTACTTC. Encoded protein: CASSPGTENYEQYF.

The chain uses TRBV7-2 and TRBJ1-1, with D maybe TRBD1 (6 bases). This CDR3 region has 14 residues. V was shortened by 4 bases and J by 4 bases, with 13 bases between the two germline ends. Per the germline V gene, CDR1 is SGHTA and CDR2 is FQGNSA. The CDR3 DNA follows: TGTGCCAGCAGCTCCCACAGGGTTGGCACTGAAGCTTTCTTT. Translation: CASSSHRVGTEAFF.